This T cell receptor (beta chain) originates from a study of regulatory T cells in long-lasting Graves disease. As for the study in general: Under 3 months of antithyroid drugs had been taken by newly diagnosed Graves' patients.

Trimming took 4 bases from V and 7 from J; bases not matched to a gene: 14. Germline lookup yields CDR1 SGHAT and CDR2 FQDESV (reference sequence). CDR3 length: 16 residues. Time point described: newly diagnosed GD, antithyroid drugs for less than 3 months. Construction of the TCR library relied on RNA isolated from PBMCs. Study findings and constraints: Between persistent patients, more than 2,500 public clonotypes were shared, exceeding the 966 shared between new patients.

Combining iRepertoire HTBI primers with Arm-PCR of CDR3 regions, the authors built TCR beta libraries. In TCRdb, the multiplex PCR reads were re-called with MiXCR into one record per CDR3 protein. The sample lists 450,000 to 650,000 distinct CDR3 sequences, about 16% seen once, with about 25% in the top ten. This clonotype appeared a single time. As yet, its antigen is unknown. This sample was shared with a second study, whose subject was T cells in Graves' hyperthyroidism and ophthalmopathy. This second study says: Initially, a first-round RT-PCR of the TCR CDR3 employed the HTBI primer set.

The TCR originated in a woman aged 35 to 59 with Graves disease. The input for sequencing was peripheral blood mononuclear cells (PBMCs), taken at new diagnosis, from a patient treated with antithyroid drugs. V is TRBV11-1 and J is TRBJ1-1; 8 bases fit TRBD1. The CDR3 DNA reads TGTGCCAGCAGCTGGGGGGGAACAGGGGGTAAGGTTGAAGCTTTCTTT. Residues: CASSWGGTGGKVEAFF.